The next 25 T cell receptor beta chains were all read from a single sample in a study of blood T cell repertoires in COVID-19. The method was immunoSEQ multiplex PCR; TCRdb's version includes in-frame clones alone and lacks a portion of them. The sample has about 310,000 clones, around nine tenths seen once; the top ten hold about 9.9%. Sample: PBMCs or T cells enriched from blood (not recorded which). The origin of the receptors is a woman aged 40 to 50 who had recovered from COVID-19.

This chain connects TRBV5-6 to TRBJ2-2; D is perhaps TRBD1 (6 bases). Germline V gene data show CDR1 as SGHDT and CDR2 as YYEEEE. Trimming cost V 1 base and J 5 bases, with 12 bases left between them. CDR3 length: 15 residues. In DNA, the CDR3 is TGTGCCAGCAGCTTGAAGGGGGTGTGGACCGGGGAGCTGTTTTTT. It specifies CASSLKGVWTGELFF.

The chain has TRBV12-3 or TRBV12-4 and TRBJ1-1; D is perhaps TRBD1 (6 bases). V dropped 6 bases and J dropped 7 bases, with 12 bases sitting between them. CDR3 length: 12 amino acids. The CDR3: CASSPGASEAFF. The CDR3 DNA sequence: TGTGCCAGCAGCCCAGGGGCAAGTGAAGCTTTCTTT.

The CDR3 nucleotides are TGCGCCAGCAGCTTGGATGGGACAGGGGAATGGGCTAATGAAAAACTGTTTTTT. It encodes CASSLDGTGEWANEKLFF. J is TRBJ1-4 and V is TRBV5-1; 10 nucleotides line up with TRBD1. Looked up from germline, CDR1 is SGHRS and CDR2 is YFSETQ. The CDR3 runs 18 residues. With 0 bases clipped from V and 3 bases from J, the junction kept 8 bases outside the gene matches.

This chain uses TRBV7-3 with TRBJ2-3, with a weak D call TRBD1 (6 bases). The CDR3 sequence is 14 residues long. Germline V gives CDR1 SGHTA, CDR2 FQGTGA. The V gene lost 5 bases and the J gene lost 3 bases, with 12 bases spanning the gap. The CDR3 nucleotides read TGTGCCAGCAGCCCGGCAGGGGCGACAGATACGCAGTATTTT. It translates to CASSPAGATDTQYF.

This chain connects TRBV24-1 to TRBJ2-7; 8 nucleotides line up with TRBD2. The CDR3 loop spans 13 amino acids. CDR1 KGHDR and CDR2 SFDVKD come from the germline V gene. With 5 bases clipped from V and 5 bases from J, the junction kept 4 bases outside the gene matches. This CDR3 is CATSAAGEDEQYF. CDR3 in DNA: TGTGCCACCAGTGCAGCGGGAGAGGACGAGCAGTACTTC.

The V and J genes are TRBV5-3 and TRBJ2-1; 8 nucleotides agree with TRBD1. TRBV5-3 is given ORF status, its function remaining uncertain. CDR3 length: 16 residues. The J segment lost 6 bases and the V segment lost 1 base, leaving 9 bases of the junction unmatched. The CDR3 sequence is CARSLLQGANGNEQFF. The DNA for the CDR3 is TGTGCCAGAAGCTTGCTGCAGGGGGCGAATGGCAATGAGCAGTTCTTC.

This sequence joins TRBV10-3 and TRBJ2-7; D may be TRBD2 (5 bases). The CDR3 loop spans 15 amino acids. V was clipped by 2 bases and J by 2 bases, with 13 bases between them. CDR1 is ENHRY and CDR2 is SYGVKD in the germline V gene. The CDR3 DNA reads as TGTGCCATCAGTGAGGTGGAGGCGATCCCCTACGAGCAGTACTTC. Protein: CAISEVEAIPYEQYF.

This clone was detected many times. The rearrangement joins TRBV3-1 (or the pseudogene TRBV3-2) to TRBJ2-1; D ambiguous. The CDR3 totals 11 residues. CDR1 and CDR2 (germline): LGHDT, YNNKEL (reference sequence). V lost 1 base and J 9 bases, leaving 4 bases between the germline ends. The chain's CDR3 is CASSQAGEQFF. As DNA, the CDR3 is TGTGCCAGCAGCCAAGCGGGTGAGCAGTTCTTC.

This clone has only a few counts. This sequence joins TRBV9 and TRBJ1-4, with 8 bases that match TRBD1. V lost 4 bases, J lost 7 bases, and 9 bases stayed unmatched. Germline values: CDR1 SGDLS, CDR2 YYNGEE. This CDR3 is built from 15 residues. The CDR3 coding sequence is TGTGCCAGCAGCCCCCGAACAGGGGGAGGTGAAAAACTGTTTTTT. Amino acid sequence: CASSPRTGGGEKLFF.

The chain is built from TRBV7-2 and TRBJ2-6; tentatively, D is TRBD1 (5 bases). This CDR3 is 17 amino acids long. Germline assignment: CDR1 SGHTA and CDR2 FQGNSA. V lost 2 bases, J lost 0 bases, and 11 bases lay in between. CDR3 nucleotides: TGTGCCAGCAGCTTAACGGACACCTCCTCTGGGGCCAACGTCCTGACTTTC. Its protein product is CASSLTDTSSGANVLTF.

The chain uses TRBV2 and TRBJ2-6, with a possible D match to TRBD2 (5 bases). V lost 3 bases and J 3 bases, leaving 9 bases between the germline ends. In germline, CDR1 is SNHLY, CDR2 FYNNEI. The CDR3 is 15 residues long. The CDR3 DNA sequence: TGTGCCAGCAGTGATGAGGGTTATGGGGCCAACGTCCTGACTTTC. It specifies CASSDEGYGANVLTF.

The gene calls are TRBV7-3 and TRBJ2-1; no firm D call. The CDR3 spans 13 residues. The V gene's germline CDR1 is SGHTA and CDR2 FQGTGA. Trimming stripped 2 bases from V and 3 bases from J, with 5 bases between. CDR3 in DNA: TGTGCCAGCAGCTTAGTCAGCTACAATGAGCAGTTCTTC. Translating gives CASSLVSYNEQFF.

This chain links TRBV12-3 or TRBV12-4 with TRBJ1-2; D is uncertain. V gave up 4 bases and J gave up 7 bases, with 10 bases separating them. The CDR3 spans 12 residues. Here the CDR3 DNA reads TGTGCCAGCAGTTCCCCCCCGGGTGGCTACACCTTC. Amino acids: CASSSPPGGYTF.

This sequence joins TRBV13 and TRBJ2-5; 7 positions match TRBD2. This CDR3 has 17 amino acids. CDR1 is PRHDT and CDR2 is FYEKMQ in the germline V gene (reference sequence). Trimming removed 5 bases from V and 1 base from J; junction bases left unmatched: 13. CDR3 coding DNA: TGTGCCAGCAGCCTCATGGGTAGGGCTAGCGGCCAAGAGACCCAGTACTTC. It codes for CASSLMGRASGQETQYF.

The V and J genes are TRBV6-2 or TRBV6-3 and TRBJ1-5, with TRBD1 matching 10 bases. Germline lookup yields CDR1 MNHEY and CDR2 SVGEGT. This CDR3 has 16 amino acids. Unmatched junction bases numbered 7, after V lost 5 bases and J lost 3 bases. CDR3 DNA: TGTGCCAGCAGTATCGGGACAGGGGTTTCCAATCAGCCCCAGCATTTT. Its protein product is CASSIGTGVSNQPQHF.

This chain joins TRBV4-3 and TRBJ2-2; perhaps TRBD2 as D (6 bases). The V and J ends lost 4 bases and 6 bases respectively, with 18 bases between them. The CDR3 totals 16 residues. CDR1 is LGHNA, CDR2 YSLEER, per germline. In DNA form, the CDR3 reads TGCGCCAGCAGCCCCGTAGGGACTTCCCGAGCCGGGGAGCTGTTTTTT. It translates to CASSPVGTSRAGELFF.

This clone turned up a few times. The V call is TRBV7-2, the J call TRBJ1-1, with D maybe TRBD1 (5 bases). Germline CDR1 SGHTA, CDR2 FQGNSA. Between the trimmed V and J ends, which lost 7 bases and 0 bases, there was a span of 15 bases. CDR3 length: 15 residues. CDR3 sequence reads: CASTQVGGMNTEAFF. In DNA form, the CDR3 reads TGTGCCAGCACTCAAGTGGGGGGGATGAACACTGAAGCTTTCTTT.

This chain uses TRBV10-1 with TRBJ2-1; a weak D match, TRBD2 (6 bases). This CDR3 comprises 13 residues. The germline V gene encodes CDR1 WNHNN and CDR2 SYGVQD (reference sequence). Trimming shortened V by 4 bases and J by 7 bases, and 11 bases separated the two germline ends. In DNA form, the CDR3 reads TGCGCCAGCAGTGCCACTAGCTTGAATGAGCAGTTCTTC. Its translation is CASSATSLNEQFF.

This chain connects TRBV29-1 to TRBJ2-1, with D possibly being TRBD2 (6 bases). Germline CDR1 SQVTM, CDR2 ANQGSEA. V lost 4 bases to trimming and J lost 7 bases, with 11 bases between them. The length of the CDR3 is 12 residues. The CDR3 bases are TGCAGCGTTGGACTCAGCGGGAATGAGCAGTTCTTC. Translated: CSVGLSGNEQFF.

This sequence joins TRBV7-9 and TRBJ2-2; maybe TRBD2 (5 bases). This CDR3 is 13 amino acids long. V was trimmed by 5 bases and J by 7 bases, leaving 11 bases between them. Germline CDR1 and CDR2: SEHNR and FQNEAQ (reference sequence). The CDR3: CASSLPEVGELFF. For the CDR3, the DNA is TGTGCCAGCAGCCTGCCGGAGGTCGGGGAGCTGTTTTTT.

The CDR3 here is CASSLETSGGKETQYF. CDR3 nucleotide sequence: TGTGCCAGCAGCTTGGAGACTAGCGGGGGGAAAGAGACCCAGTACTTC. The rearrangement links TRBV5-4 to TRBJ2-5; 13 bases map to TRBD2. Germline V gene sequence: CDR1 SGHNT, CDR2 YYREEE (reference sequence). CDR3 length: 16 residues. V was pared by 0 bases and J by 3 bases, with 2 bases of the junction left unmatched.

The chain recombines TRBV9 with TRBJ2-1; TRBD1 matches at 8 bases. V lost 0 bases and J lost 4; bases outside the gene matches: 6. The CDR3 sequence is 16 residues long. Germline CDR1 and CDR2: SGDLS and YYNGEE. The CDR3 DNA reads as TGTGCCAGCAGCGTAGTCGGGACAGGAGTATACAATGAGCAGTTCTTC. It encodes CASSVVGTGVYNEQFF.

V gene TRBV30 combines with J gene TRBJ2-7, with 10 bases lining up with TRBD1. The junction had 7 bases not matched to a gene; V was cut back by 5 bases and J by 3 bases. This CDR3 has 14 amino acids. Per germline, CDR1 GTSNPN and CDR2 SVGIG (reference sequence). The CDR3: CAWGKGTGVYEQYF. Here the CDR3 DNA reads TGTGCCTGGGGTAAAGGGACAGGGGTCTACGAGCAGTACTTC.

The chain has TRBV2 and TRBJ2-5, with D possibly being TRBD1 (5 bases). Trimming removed 3 bases from V and 4 bases from J, with 9 bases in between. Per germline, CDR1 SNHLY and CDR2 FYNNEI. The CDR3 loop spans 13 amino acids. This CDR3 reads CASSEDMTETQYF. The DNA of the CDR3 is TGTGCCAGCAGTGAGGACATGACAGAGACCCAGTACTTC.

The chain carries TRBV6-5 and TRBJ2-5; maybe TRBD1 (5 bases). Germline assignment: CDR1 MNHEY and CDR2 SVGAGI. V dropped 4 bases and J dropped 0 bases, with 15 bases sitting between them. The CDR3 is 16 residues long. The CDR3 spells CASSSQRTSYQETQYF. CDR3 sequence (DNA): TGTGCCAGCAGTTCACAAAGGACATCGTACCAAGAGACCCAGTACTTC.